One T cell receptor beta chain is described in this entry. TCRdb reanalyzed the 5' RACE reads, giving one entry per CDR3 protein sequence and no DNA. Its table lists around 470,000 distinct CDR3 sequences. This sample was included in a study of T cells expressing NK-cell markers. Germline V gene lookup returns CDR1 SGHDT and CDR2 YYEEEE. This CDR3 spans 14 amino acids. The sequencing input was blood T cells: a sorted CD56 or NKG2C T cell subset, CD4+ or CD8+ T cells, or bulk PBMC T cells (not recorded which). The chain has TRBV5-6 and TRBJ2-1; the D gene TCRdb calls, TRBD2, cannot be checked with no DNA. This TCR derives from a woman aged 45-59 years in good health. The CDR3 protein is CASSLGLGSSEQFF.